This T cell receptor beta chain was sequenced in a study of beta chain features in type 1 diabetes. This CDR3 is 12 amino acids long. V lost 8 bases and J lost 4, with 12 bases in between. Germline V gives CDR1 SGDLS, CDR2 YYNGEE. Sequenced material consisted of expressed TCRB transcripts (all of the isolated RNA was reverse transcribed). Sequenced by immunoSEQ multiplex PCR; TCRdb stores in-frame clones only, minus some. Counted here are about 400,000 clones, 10% to 15% occurring once; the ten biggest clones make up 0.017%. This clone was detected only a few times. The sequenced material came from naive CD4+ T cells from blood. The chain has TRBV9 and TRBJ1-2; possible D gene TRBD1, 5 bases. This TCR was sampled from a man aged 18 to 29 in good health. CDR3 nucleotide sequence: TGTGCCAGTCTTTCGGGGGGCTATGGCTACACCTTC. This translates into CASLSGGYGYTF.